This T cell receptor (beta chain) was recorded in a study of blood T cell repertoires in COVID-19. Overall study context: Samples of COVID-19 (acute and convalescent) were obtained from the United States, Italy and Spain.

Repertoires were generated with immunoSEQ multiplex PCR, while TCRdb's copy carries only in-frame clones and drops some. There are around 330,000 clones in the sample; around 88% occur only once, and about 1.5% lies in the top ten. The V gene lost 4 bases and the J gene lost 4 bases, with 13 bases spanning the gap. Looked up from germline, CDR1 is SEHNR and CDR2 is FQNEAQ (reference sequence). This CDR3 spans 14 amino acids. V usage is TRBV7-9 and J usage is TRBJ1-2; D is undetermined. The specimen was peripheral blood. This receptor was taken from a woman between 25 and 40 years old with COVID-19, enrolled during active disease. CDR3 sequence (DNA): TGTGCCAGCAGCTACCGCGGGAAACCCTATGGCTACACCTTC. Translated: CASSYRGKPYGYTF.